This TCR beta chain was sequenced in a study of blood T cell repertoires in COVID-19 (TCRdb year 2020). Looking at the study overall: Samples covering the acute and convalescent phases of COVID-19 were provided by collaborators in the United States, Italy and Spain. The prospective study material was composed of cDNA or gDNA derived from T cells, B-cell-depleted T cells, or PBMCs. Deeply sampled blood TCRbeta repertoires from subjects exposed to, actively infected with, or recovered from COVID-19 were included in the dataset. A freely available public database, intended as a resource for researchers studying the immune response to SARS-CoV-2, is where the repertoires were released. The samples were drawn from two sources: the first 160 participants of the ongoing ImmuneRACE study, and approximately 1,300 subjects contributed by 6 global collaborators. Nearly every sample came with metadata listing a de-identified subject ID, COVID-19 status, age in years and sex. HLA class I and class II types, where available, came from metadata supplied by the sample provider rather than from assay-based typing.

On the study overall, not on this receptor specifically: How much clinical and demographic metadata was included differed by source and by participant, and the metadata was provided uncurated.

A second Seattle source provided samples from volunteer blood donors who had recovered from COVID-19. The collaborating institutions used their own protocols to collect whole blood in K2EDTA tubes. For TCRbeta analysis, collaborators shipped samples in one of three forms: frozen whole blood, isolated PBMCs, or DNA extracted from either of those sample types. For this clone: No antigen is known for it. Base-call qualities are not available, and no considerably larger clone is one nucleotide away.

Trimming takes 2 bases from V and 9 bases from J, and the germline ends sit 12 bases apart. In the germline V gene (reference sequence), CDR1 corresponds to SEHNR and CDR2 to FQNEAQ. The CDR3 sequence holds 13 residues, the cysteine and phenylalanine included. Only the CDR3 DNA is retained, 39 bases long and in frame from the first base. TCRbeta CDR3 regions were amplified from genomic DNA by means of the immunoSEQ Assay, a bias-controlled multiplex PCR. The authors processed their data as follows. The number of nucleated cells in each sample was estimated by amplification of reference gene primers within the assay. To quantify the absolute abundance of each unique TCRbeta CDR3 rearrangement, sequence reads were collapsed and filtered. Productive Simpson clonality was computed per sample as the square root of Simpson's diversity index over productive rearrangements. The immuneACCESS repertoire file appears here via TCRdb, limited to in-frame rearrangements. These files lack a portion of the clones; in checked studies, under half of the deficit traces to unresolved V genes, and the cause of the others is not known. V, J and clone size reflect that table, while D and trimming were determined from the DNA. This sample holds about 250,000 clones; around nine tenths were observed only once. About 1.7% of the sample lies in the top ten.

This TCR derives from a woman aged 55-70 years who had recovered from COVID-19. Recombination linked TRBV7-9 to TRBJ2-3; the D gene assignment is ambiguous. Sequencing was performed on peripheral blood. The nucleotide sequence reads TGTGCCAGCAGCTTATTCGTTGGTCAGACGCAGTATTTT. Its product reads: CASSLFVGQTQYF.